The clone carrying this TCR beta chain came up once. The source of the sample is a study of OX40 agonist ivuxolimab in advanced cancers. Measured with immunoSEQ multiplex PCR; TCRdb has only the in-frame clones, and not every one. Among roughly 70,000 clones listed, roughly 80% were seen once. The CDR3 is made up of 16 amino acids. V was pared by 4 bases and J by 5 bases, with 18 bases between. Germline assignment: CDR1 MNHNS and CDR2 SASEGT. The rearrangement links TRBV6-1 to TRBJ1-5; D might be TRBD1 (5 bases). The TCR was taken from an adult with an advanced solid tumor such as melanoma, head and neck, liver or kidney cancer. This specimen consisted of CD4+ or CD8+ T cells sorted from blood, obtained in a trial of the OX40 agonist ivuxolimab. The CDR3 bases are TGTGCCAGCAGTGCGAAGATCCGGCAGGGAGATCAGCCCCAGCATTTT. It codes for CASSAKIRQGDQPQHF.